What follows is one TCR beta chain and its context. No cognate antigen has been identified for it. No much larger clone is present one base from it, and per-base qualities are unavailable. TCRbeta CDR3 regions were amplified from genomic DNA using the immunoSEQ Assay, a bias-controlled multiplex PCR. In the source study's methods: Within the assay, amplification of reference gene primers was used to estimate how many nucleated cells each sample contained. To quantify the absolute abundance of each unique TCRbeta CDR3 rearrangement, sequence reads were collapsed and filtered. For each sample, productive Simpson clonality was calculated as the square root of Simpson's diversity index over productive rearrangements. TCRdb took this table from immuneACCESS and kept in-frame rearrangements with V and J called. Such tables lack part of the clones; where checked against another copy, unresolved V genes explain under half of the gap, and the rest is unexplained. For V, J and clone size, that table is used; D and trimming come from the DNA. Here the sample has some 270,000 clones; 70% to 90% occur a single time. The ten largest clones add up to about 4.1% of the sample.

Looking up the germline V gene yields CDR1 SNHLY and CDR2 FYNNEI. Cut back by 6 bases and 8 bases, the V and J ends lie 10 bases apart. The CDR3 has 12 amino acids, counting the end cysteine and phenylalanine. Left in the record is the CDR3 DNA by itself, 36 bases read in frame from the first base. This sample was taken from a study of blood T cell repertoires in COVID-19 (dated by TCRdb to about 2020). For the wider study: Samples covering the acute and convalescent phases of COVID-19 were provided by collaborators in the United States, Italy and Spain. The prospective study material was composed of cDNA or gDNA derived from T cells, B-cell-depleted T cells, or PBMCs. The dataset comprised deeply sampled blood TCRbeta repertoires from subjects exposed to, actively infected with, or recovered from COVID-19. The repertoires were released in a freely available public database meant as a resource for research on the immune response to SARS-CoV-2. The samples were drawn from the first 160 participants of the ongoing ImmuneRACE study and from 950 to 1,500 subjects provided by 6 global collaborators. The sample metadata nearly always contained a de-identified subject ID, COVID-19 status, age in years and sex. Where HLA class I and class II types were available, the types were taken from metadata supplied by the sample provider, not from assay-based typing.

The investigation overall reported the following: How much clinical and demographic metadata was included differed by source and by participant, and the metadata was provided uncurated.

Participants in the prospective study were aged roughly 18 to 100 years, lived in 20 to 30 United States geographic areas, and enrolled through a virtual design. Cohort assignment in the prospective study relied on participant-reported clinical history from a screening survey and a study questionnaire. For ImmuneRACE Cohort 3, a participant was defined as recovered based on two consecutive negative NP/OP PCR tests, clearance by a healthcare professional, or resolution of symptoms. Each participant in the prospective study had whole blood, serum and a nasopharyngeal or oropharyngeal swab collected by mobile phlebotomists. Prospective study participants could optionally give additional blood draws and questionnaires over an approximately 2-month period. Before DNA extraction, prospective study blood samples were shipped either frozen or at room temperature.

The specimen was PBMCs or T cells enriched from blood (not recorded which). The chain is assembled from TRBV2 and TRBJ1-4, with the D gene not clear enough to name. The TCR sequence derives from a woman aged 30 to 39 who had recovered from COVID-19. The CDR3: CASSEGGEKLFF. The bases read TGTGCCAGCAGCGAGGGAGGAGAAAAACTGTTTTTT.